Listed below are T cell receptor beta chains from one sample, sequenced in a study of CD8 T cells in Susac syndrome. From the immunoSEQ multiplex PCR reads, TCRdb called clonotypes with MiXCR, one entry per CDR3 protein. The sample lists 150,000 to 200,000 distinct CDR3 sequences; roughly 92% were seen once. The sequencing sample was made of CD4+ T cells from PBMCs. The receptors originated from a human donor with multiple sclerosis. Each CDR3 is given with its conserved first and last residue.

V,CDR3
TRBV7-8,CASSLEDRGRGAKNIQYF
TRBV20-1,CFARAGASYEQYF
TRBV4-2,CASSQDTNSGNTIYF
TRBV6-2/TRBV6-3,CASSQRTAITGELFF
TRBV7-2,CASSLWGSGGDEQFF
TRBV27,CASSLAFLGSGYTF
TRBV18,CASSPRLEETQYF
TRBV5-1,CASRRTSGSSYNEQFF
TRBV6-2/TRBV6-3,CASSSGLAGAETQYF
TRBV12-3/TRBV12-4,CASSSRQGGQPQHF
TRBV6-1,CASSGSAGEAYEQYF
TRBV12-3/TRBV12-4,CASSLQGALGDEQFF
TRBV19,CASNDRLQETQYF
TRBV2,CASSTEYNEQFF
TRBV29-1,CSGAVGGYYEQYF
TRBV18,CASSRTEDSNQPQHF
TRBV24-1,CATSDPEHPREAFF
TRBV6-2/TRBV6-3,CASSGKGDEQFF
TRBV7-9,CASSPGQVSTDTQYF
TRBV6-5,CASRRANYGYTF
TRBV20-1,CSARAPDSYGYTF
TRBV5-6,CASSHGLAGVLGELFF
TRBV20-1,CSARARGSGVRDTQYF
TRBV7-2,CASSRWSGSPYEQYF
TRBV7-9,CASSLSLEQYF
TRBV27,CASSRRETDTQYF
TRBV12-3/TRBV12-4,CASSFWAGPNTEAFF
TRBV5-4,CASSLKAGGPADTQYF
TRBV28,CASSKLQNTEAFF
TRBV18,CASSPSGSSATNEKLFF
TRBV30,CAWSPTGKFYGYTF
TRBV2,CASSLNPGASETQYF
TRBV5-1,CASSLVGQPSQGAFF
TRBV12-3/TRBV12-4,CASSPRPGLAGVAFF
TRBV5-4,CASSLNTQPNTEAFF
TRBV28,CASSAGSTEAFF
TRBV12-3/TRBV12-4,CASSFGRYGYTF
TRBV2,CASSRDRDKLFF
TRBV3-1,CASSQDLPGGWAGVDGELFF
TRBV12-3/TRBV12-4,CASNRQSNSPLHF
TRBV6-5,CASSYSGHLISGNTIYF
TRBV20-1,CSASRLVDEQFF
TRBV6-6,CASSYFYEQYF
TRBV7-2,CASTLMQGANEQFF
TRBV19,CASSIVFGTSTDTQYF
TRBV7-2,CASSLRGRGGSYEQYF
TRBV27,CASSSPVGTEAFF
TRBV19,CASSIGTRRETQYF
TRBV2,CATKETGPQPQHF
TRBV29-1,CSVDRTSEPNEQFF
TRBV11-2,CASSKTSEGSYNEQFF
TRBV20-1,CSAPDPRSSYEQYF
TRBV5-1,CASTDIQTGLTVHEQFF
TRBV6-5,CASSYGAGGYTGELFF
TRBV9,CASSYGLAGGSGANVLTF
TRBV7-8,CASSDKGQLNTEAFF
TRBV9,CASSADSQGEQFF
TRBV27,CASSSPGVNSPLHF
TRBV27,CASSLYTAGNNEQFF